Below are 8 T cell receptor beta chains sequenced from a single sample in a study of regulatory T cells in long-lasting Graves disease. Noted time point: newly diagnosed GD, antithyroid drugs for less than 3 months. Generation of the TCR library employed RNA extracted from PBMCs. Arm-PCR of CDR3 regions and iRepertoire HTBI primers were the basis on which TCR beta libraries were built. From the multiplex PCR reads, TCRdb called clonotypes with MiXCR, one entry per CDR3 protein. The table has about 540,000 distinct CDR3 sequences, 13% seen once. In addition, the sample was reused for a study of T cells in Graves' hyperthyroidism and ophthalmopathy.

The sample was peripheral blood mononuclear cells (PBMCs), taken at new diagnosis, from a patient treated with antithyroid drugs. The receptors derive from a man aged 25 to 40 with Graves disease.

This clonotype was picked up many times. The chain joins TRBV29-1 to TRBJ1-1; no reliable D call. V shed 6 bases and J shed 0 bases, with 11 bases lying between them. The germline gives CDR1 SQVTM, CDR2 ANQGSEA. The CDR3 loop spans 13 amino acids. This CDR3 is CSVLLQLNTEAFF. The DNA of the CDR3 is TGCAGCGTCCTCCTACAGCTGAACACTGAAGCTTTCTTT. The entire variable domain, with the rest obtained from reference TRBV29-1 and TRBJ1-1, is as follows: SAVISQKPSRDICQRGTSLTIQCQVDSQVTMMFWYRQQPGQSLTLIATANQGSEATYESGFVIDKFPISRPNLTFSTLTVSNMSPEDSSIYLCSVLLQLNTEAFFGQGTRLTVV.

V and J are TRBV20-1 and TRBJ1-2, with D hard to call. Looked up from germline, CDR1 is DFQATT and CDR2 is SNEGSKA (reference sequence). This CDR3 is built from 13 residues. The V gene lost 6 bases and the J gene lost 8 bases, with 19 bases spanning the gap. CDR3 sequence: CSATSGSRRGYTF. CDR3 in DNA: TGCAGTGCCACCTCCGGGTCTCGGAGGGGCTACACCTTC.

This clonotype was observed many times. The CDR3 reads CASSSARQEETEAFF. CDR3 nucleotide sequence: TGCGCCAGCAGCTCTGCTCGACAGGAGGAGACTGAAGCTTTCTTT. V gene TRBV5-1 combines with J gene TRBJ1-1; possible D gene TRBD1, 6 bases. V was shortened by 3 bases and J by 5 bases, with 17 bases between the two germline ends. CDR3 length: 15 amino acids. CDR1 SGHRS and CDR2 YFSETQ come from the germline V gene.

This clonotype was picked up many times. The chain uses TRBV10-3 and TRBJ2-7; 7 nucleotides match TRBD1. Losses at the gene ends were 2 bases for V and 3 bases for J; bases not matched to a gene: 1. The length of the CDR3 is 13 residues. The germline gives CDR1 ENHRY, CDR2 SYGVKD. In DNA, the CDR3 is TGTGCCATCAGTGAGGACAGGGACTACGAGCAGTACTTC. Translating gives CAISEDRDYEQYF.

This clonotype was counted between two and nine times. The chain uses TRBV3-1 and TRBJ2-7; D gene unclear. The CDR3 contains 13 residues. Germline values: CDR1 LGHDT, CDR2 YNNKEL (reference sequence). Between the trimmed V and J ends, which lost 8 bases and 1 base, there was a span of 12 bases. The CDR3, as DNA: TGTGCCAGCGGCGCGTGGGGTTCCTACGAGCAGTACTTC. Its protein product is CASGAWGSYEQYF.

This chain uses TRBV19 with TRBJ2-4; TRBD2 matches 7 bases. There are 17 residues in the CDR3. Germline values: CDR1 LNHDA, CDR2 SQIVND (reference sequence). V dropped 5 bases and J dropped 0; count of bases not matched to a gene: 10. In nucleotides, the CDR3 is TGTGCCAGTAGTGGGATTGGGATAGCGGGAGCCAAAAACATTCAGTACTTC. It yields the protein CASSGIGIAGAKNIQYF.

This clonotype was seen many times. This chain connects TRBV27 to TRBJ2-5; TRBD2 is a possible D gene (6 bases). The CDR3 sequence is 15 residues long. Germline-derived CDR1 and CDR2 are MNHEY and SMNVEV (reference sequence). V shed 3 bases and J shed 1 base, with 12 bases lying between them. CDR3: CASSLMQGLQETQYF. CDR3 in DNA: TGTGCCAGCAGTTTGATGCAGGGACTCCAAGAGACCCAGTACTTC.

The table lists this clonotype with many counts. This chain uses TRBV2 with TRBJ2-1; TRBD2 might be the D (5 bases). The germline V gene encodes CDR1 SNHLY and CDR2 FYNNEI. The CDR3 spans 14 residues. V lost 0 bases to trimming and J lost 8 bases, with 11 bases between them. The DNA for the CDR3 is TGTGCCAGCAGTGAAGCGCTTCGGGGAGATGAGCAGTTCTTC. It yields the protein CASSEALRGDEQFF. The entire variable domain, with the rest obtained from reference TRBV2 and TRBJ2-1, is as follows: EPEVTQTPSHQVTQMGQEVILRCVPISNHLYFYWYRQILGQKVEFLVSFYNNEISEKSEIFDDQFSVERPDGSNFTLKIRSTKLEDSAMYFCASSEALRGDEQFFGPGTRLTVL.